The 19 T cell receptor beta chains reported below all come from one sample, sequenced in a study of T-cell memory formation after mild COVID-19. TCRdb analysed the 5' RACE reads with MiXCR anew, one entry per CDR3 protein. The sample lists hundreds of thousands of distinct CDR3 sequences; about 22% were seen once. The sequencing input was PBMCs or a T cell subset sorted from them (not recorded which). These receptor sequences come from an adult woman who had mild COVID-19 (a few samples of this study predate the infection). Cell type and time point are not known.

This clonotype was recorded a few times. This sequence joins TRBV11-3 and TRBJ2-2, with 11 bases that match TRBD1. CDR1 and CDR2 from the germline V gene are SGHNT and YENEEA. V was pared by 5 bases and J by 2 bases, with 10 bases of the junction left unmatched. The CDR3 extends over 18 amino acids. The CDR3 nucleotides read TGTGCCAGCAGCCGTCAAACCGGGACAGGGGGAAACACCGGGGAGCTGTTTTTT. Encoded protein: CASSRQTGTGGNTGELFF.

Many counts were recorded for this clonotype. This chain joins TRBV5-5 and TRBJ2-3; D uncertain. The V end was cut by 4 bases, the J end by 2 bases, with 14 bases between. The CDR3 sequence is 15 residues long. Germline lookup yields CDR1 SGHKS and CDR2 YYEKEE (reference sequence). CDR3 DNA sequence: TGTGCCAGCAGCGCCGACAAAGCCCCCACAGATACGCAGTATTTT. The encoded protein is CASSADKAPTDTQYF.

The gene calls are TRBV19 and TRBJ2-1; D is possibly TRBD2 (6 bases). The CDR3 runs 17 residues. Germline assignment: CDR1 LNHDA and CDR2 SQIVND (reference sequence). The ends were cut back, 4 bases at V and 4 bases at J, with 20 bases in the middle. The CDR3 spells CASSTDSRRAQYNEQFF. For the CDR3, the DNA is TGTGCCAGTAGTACCGATAGCCGGAGGGCCCAATACAATGAGCAGTTCTTC.

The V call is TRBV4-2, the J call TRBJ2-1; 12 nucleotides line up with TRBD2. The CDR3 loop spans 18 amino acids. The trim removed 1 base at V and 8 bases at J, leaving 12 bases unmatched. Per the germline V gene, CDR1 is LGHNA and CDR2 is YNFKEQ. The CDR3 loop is CASSQAVLTSGRVDEQFF. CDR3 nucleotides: TGTGCCAGCAGCCAAGCCGTCCTGACTAGCGGGAGAGTCGATGAGCAGTTCTTC.

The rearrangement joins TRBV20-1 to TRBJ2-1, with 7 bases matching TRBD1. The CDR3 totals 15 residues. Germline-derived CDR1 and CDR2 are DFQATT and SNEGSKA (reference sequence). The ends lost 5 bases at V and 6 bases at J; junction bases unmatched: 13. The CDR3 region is CSAPTTGLSSNEQFF. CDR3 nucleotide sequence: TGCAGTGCTCCTACGACAGGGCTTTCGAGCAATGAGCAGTTCTTC.

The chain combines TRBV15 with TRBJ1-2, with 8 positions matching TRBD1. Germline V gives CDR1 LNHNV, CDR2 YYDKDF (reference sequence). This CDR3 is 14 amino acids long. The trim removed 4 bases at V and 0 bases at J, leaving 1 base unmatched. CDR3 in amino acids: CATSKDRANYGYTF. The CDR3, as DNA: TGTGCCACCAGCAAGGACAGGGCTAACTATGGCTACACCTTC.

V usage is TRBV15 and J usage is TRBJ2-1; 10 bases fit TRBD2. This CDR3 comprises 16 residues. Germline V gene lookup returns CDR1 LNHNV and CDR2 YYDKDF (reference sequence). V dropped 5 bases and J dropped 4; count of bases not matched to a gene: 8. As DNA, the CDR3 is TGTGCCACCAGCCTCCGGACTAGCGGACCTTACAATGAGCAGTTCTTC. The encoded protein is CATSLRTSGPYNEQFF.

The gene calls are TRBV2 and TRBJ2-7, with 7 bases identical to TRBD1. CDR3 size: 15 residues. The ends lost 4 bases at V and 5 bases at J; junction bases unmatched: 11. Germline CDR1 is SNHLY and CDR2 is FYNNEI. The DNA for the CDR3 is TGTGCCAGCAGTGTAAAAACAGGGGACACCCACGAGCAGTACTTC. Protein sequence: CASSVKTGDTHEQYF.

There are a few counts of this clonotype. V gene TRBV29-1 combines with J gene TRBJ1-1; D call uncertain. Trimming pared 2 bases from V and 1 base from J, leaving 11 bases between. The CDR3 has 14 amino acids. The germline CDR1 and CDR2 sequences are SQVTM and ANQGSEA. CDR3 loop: CSVELQGRNTEAFF. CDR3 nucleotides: TGCAGCGTTGAACTACAAGGACGGAACACTGAAGCTTTCTTT. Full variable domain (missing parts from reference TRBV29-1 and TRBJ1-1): SAVISQKPSRDICQRGTSLTIQCQVDSQVTMMFWYRQQPGQSLTLIATANQGSEATYESGFVIDKFPISRPNLTFSTLTVSNMSPEDSSIYLCSVELQGRNTEAFFGQGTRLTVV.

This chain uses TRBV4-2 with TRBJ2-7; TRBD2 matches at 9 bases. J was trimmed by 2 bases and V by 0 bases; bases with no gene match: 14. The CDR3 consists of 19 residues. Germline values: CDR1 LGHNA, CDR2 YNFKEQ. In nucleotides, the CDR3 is TGTGCCAGCAGCCAAGATGTCTCCTTGTGGACTAGCGCCGCCTACGAGCAGTACTTC. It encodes CASSQDVSLWTSAAYEQYF.

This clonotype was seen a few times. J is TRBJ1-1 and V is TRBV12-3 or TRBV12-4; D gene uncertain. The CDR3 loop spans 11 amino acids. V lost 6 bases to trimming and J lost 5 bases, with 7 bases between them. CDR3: CASSPLTEAFF. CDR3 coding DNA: TGTGCCAGCAGCCCCTTGACTGAAGCTTTCTTT.

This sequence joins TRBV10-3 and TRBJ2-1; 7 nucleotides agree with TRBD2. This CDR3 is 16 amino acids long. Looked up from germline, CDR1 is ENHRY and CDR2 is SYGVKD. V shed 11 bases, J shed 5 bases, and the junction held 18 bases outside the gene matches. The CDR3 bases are TGTGCCTCCCCCCACGACGAGCGGGAAAGGGACAATGAGCAGTTCTTC. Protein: CASPHDERERDNEQFF.

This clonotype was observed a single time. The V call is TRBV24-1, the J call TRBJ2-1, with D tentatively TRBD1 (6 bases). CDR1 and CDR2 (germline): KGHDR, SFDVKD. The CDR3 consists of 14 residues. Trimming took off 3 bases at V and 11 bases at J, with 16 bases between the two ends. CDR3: CATSDPIRQAKQFF. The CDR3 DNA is TGTGCCACCAGTGATCCGATACGACAGGCCAAGCAGTTCTTC.

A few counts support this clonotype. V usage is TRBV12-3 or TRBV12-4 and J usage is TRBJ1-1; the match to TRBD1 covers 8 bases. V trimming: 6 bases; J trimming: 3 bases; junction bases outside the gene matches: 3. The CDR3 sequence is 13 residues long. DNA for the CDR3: TGTGCCAGCAGATCGACAGGGGACACTGAAGCTTTCTTT. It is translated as CASRSTGDTEAFF.

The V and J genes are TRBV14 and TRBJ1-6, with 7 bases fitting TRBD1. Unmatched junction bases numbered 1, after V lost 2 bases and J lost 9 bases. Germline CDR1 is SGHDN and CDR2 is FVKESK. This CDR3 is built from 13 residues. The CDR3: CASSQTGVSPLHF. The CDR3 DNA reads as TGTGCCAGCAGCCAAACAGGGGTTTCACCCCTCCACTTT.

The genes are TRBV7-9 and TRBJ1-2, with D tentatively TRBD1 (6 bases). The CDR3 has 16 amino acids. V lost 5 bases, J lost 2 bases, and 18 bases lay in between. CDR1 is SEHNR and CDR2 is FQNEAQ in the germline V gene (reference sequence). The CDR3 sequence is CASSLTGTSANYGYTF. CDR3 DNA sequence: TGTGCCAGCAGCCTAACGGGGACAAGCGCGAACTATGGCTACACCTTC.

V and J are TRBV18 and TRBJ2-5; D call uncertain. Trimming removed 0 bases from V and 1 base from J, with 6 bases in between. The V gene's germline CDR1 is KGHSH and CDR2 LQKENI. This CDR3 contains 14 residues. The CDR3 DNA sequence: TGTGCCAGCTCACCACCGACACTCCAAGAGACCCAGTACTTC. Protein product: CASSPPTLQETQYF.

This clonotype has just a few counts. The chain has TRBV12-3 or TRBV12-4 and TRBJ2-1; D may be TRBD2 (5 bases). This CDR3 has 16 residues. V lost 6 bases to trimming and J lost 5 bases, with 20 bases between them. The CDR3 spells CASSQPGGPMHNEQFF. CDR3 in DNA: TGTGCCAGCAGCCAACCTGGCGGGCCTATGCACAATGAGCAGTTCTTC.

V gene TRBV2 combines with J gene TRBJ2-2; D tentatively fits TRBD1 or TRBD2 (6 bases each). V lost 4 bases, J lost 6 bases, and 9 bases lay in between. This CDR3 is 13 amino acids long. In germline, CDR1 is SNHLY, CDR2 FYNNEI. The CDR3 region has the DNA TGTGCCAGCAGTGCGAGGGGGGCCGGGGAGCTGTTTTTT. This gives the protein CASSARGAGELFF.